The source of this T cell receptor beta chain is a study of blood T cell repertoires in COVID-19. Sequencing was performed with immunoSEQ multiplex PCR; in TCRdb, only in-frame clones are kept and a portion is missing. The data show around 99,000 clones, about three quarters seen once. The junction had 9 bases not matched to a gene; V was cut back by 2 bases and J by 3 bases. In germline, CDR1 is LGHNA, CDR2 YSLEER. The length of the CDR3 is 18 residues. This clone was seen at least ten times. The sample comprised peripheral blood. V and J are TRBV4-3 and TRBJ2-2; the match to TRBD2 covers 10 bases. The TCR sequence derives from a man in his fifties or sixties who had recovered from COVID-19. The CDR3 reads CASSQKGAGGPYTGELFF. As DNA, the CDR3 is TGCGCCAGCAGCCAAAAGGGAGCGGGAGGGCCTTACACCGGGGAGCTGTTTTTT.